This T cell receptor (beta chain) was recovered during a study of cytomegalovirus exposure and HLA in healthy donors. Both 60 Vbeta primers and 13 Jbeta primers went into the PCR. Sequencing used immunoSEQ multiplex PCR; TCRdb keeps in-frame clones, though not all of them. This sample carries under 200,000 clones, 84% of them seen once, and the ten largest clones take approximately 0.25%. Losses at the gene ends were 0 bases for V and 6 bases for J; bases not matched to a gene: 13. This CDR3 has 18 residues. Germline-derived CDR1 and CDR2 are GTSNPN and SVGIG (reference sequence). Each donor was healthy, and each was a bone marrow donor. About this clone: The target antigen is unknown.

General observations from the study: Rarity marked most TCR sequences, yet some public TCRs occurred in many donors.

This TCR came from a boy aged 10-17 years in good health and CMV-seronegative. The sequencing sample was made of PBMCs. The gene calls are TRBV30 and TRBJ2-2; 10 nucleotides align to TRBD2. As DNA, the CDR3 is TGTGCCTGGAGTGTTCATGGGCTAGCGGGAGCTTGGCCCGGGGAGCTGTTTTTT. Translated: CAWSVHGLAGAWPGELFF.